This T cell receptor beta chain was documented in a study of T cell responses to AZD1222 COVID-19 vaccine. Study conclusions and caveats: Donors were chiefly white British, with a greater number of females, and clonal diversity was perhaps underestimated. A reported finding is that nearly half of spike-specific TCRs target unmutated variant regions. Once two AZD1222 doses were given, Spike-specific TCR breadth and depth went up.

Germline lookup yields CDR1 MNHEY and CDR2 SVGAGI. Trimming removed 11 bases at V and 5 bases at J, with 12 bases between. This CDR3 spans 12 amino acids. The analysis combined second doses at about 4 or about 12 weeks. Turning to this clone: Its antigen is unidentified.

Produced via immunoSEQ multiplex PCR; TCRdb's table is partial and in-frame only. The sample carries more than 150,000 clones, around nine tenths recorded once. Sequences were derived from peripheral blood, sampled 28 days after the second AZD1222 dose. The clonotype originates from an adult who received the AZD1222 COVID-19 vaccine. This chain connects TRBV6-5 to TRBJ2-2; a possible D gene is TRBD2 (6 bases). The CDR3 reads CAAAGYTGELFF. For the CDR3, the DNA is TGTGCCGCGGCGGGATATACCGGGGAGCTGTTTTTT.